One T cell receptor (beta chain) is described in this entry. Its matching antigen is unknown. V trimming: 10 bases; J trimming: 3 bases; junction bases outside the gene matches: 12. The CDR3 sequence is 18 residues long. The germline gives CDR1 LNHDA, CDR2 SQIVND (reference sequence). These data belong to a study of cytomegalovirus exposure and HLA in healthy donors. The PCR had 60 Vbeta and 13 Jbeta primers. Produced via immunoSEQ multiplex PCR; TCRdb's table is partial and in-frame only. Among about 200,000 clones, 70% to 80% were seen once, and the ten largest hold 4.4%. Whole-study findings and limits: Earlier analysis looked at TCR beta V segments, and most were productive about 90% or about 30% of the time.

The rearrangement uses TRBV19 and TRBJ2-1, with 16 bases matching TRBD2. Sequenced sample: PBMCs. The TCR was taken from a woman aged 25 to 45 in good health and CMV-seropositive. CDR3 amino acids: CATMGLAGGPSYYNEQFF. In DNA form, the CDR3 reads TGTGCCACCATGGGACTAGCGGGAGGGCCATCTTACTACAATGAGCAGTTCTTC.